The rows below give T cell receptor beta chains drawn from one sample of a study of T cell responses to AZD1222 COVID-19 vaccine. Using immunoSEQ multiplex PCR, the repertoire was profiled, and TCRdb retains in-frame clones only, with some absent. The sample holds nearly 80,000 clones, around 80% seen once. The sample was peripheral blood, taken on day 0 of AZD1222 vaccination. These receptors originate from an adult in good health. Both conserved end residues are part of each CDR3. The D gene is left open where the match is weak. Expanded clones are given a class, and other clones once, few, many or no size at all.

DNA,CDR3,D,size,J,V
TGTGCCAGCAGCTCCGACAGGGGCAATCAGCCCCAGCATTTT,CASSSDRGNQPQHF,TRBD1,.,TRBJ1-5,TRBV6-6
TGTGCCAGCAGCTTAGGCCCCCCTAGAGCGGGAAACACCGGGGAGCTGTTTTTT,CASSLGPPRAGNTGELFF,TRBD2,once,TRBJ2-2,TRBV7-7
TGCGCCAGCAGCAGGACTAGCGGCTCCTACGAGCAGTACTTC,CASSRTSGSYEQYF,TRBD2,.,TRBJ2-7,TRBV5-1
TGTGCTAGTGGTTTGCTCGGGGACAGGGCCTATGAGCAGTTCTTC,CASGLLGDRAYEQFF,TRBD1,.,TRBJ2-1,TRBV12-5
TGTGCCTGGACTACGGGGCTGTCGGAGACCCAGTACTTC,CAWTTGLSETQYF,.,.,TRBJ2-5,TRBV30
TGTGCCAGCAGCTTTTTACTAGCGGGGGCCTACGAGCAGTACTTC,CASSFLLAGAYEQYF,TRBD2,.,TRBJ2-7,TRBV5-6
TGTGCCAGCAGCTCGACTAGCGGGAGAGGCACAGATACGCAGTATTTT,CASSSTSGRGTDTQYF,TRBD2,.,TRBJ2-3,TRBV7-7
TGCACCAGCAGCCCCAAGGGACATAACACTGAAGCTTTCTTT,CTSSPKGHNTEAFF,.,.,TRBJ1-1,TRBV1
TGTGCCAGCAGCTTGACGGGGAATAAAGGCTACACCTTC,CASSLTGNKGYTF,.,.,TRBJ1-2,TRBV5-4
TGTGCCTGGCGGTCAGAACGGGACACTGAAGCTTTCTTT,CAWRSERDTEAFF,.,.,TRBJ1-1,TRBV30
TGTGCCAGCAGCCCGGGGGACGAGCAGTACTTC,CASSPGDEQYF,.,.,TRBJ2-7,TRBV11-1
TGTGCCAGCAGCTTGGTTATAAGGGGGCCCGATAGCAATCAGCCCCAGCATTTT,CASSLVIRGPDSNQPQHF,TRBD1,once,TRBJ1-5,TRBV5-4
TGTGCCAGCTCACCACTACCCGAAACAGGGGGCAATCAGCCCCAGCATTTT,CASSPLPETGGNQPQHF,TRBD1,.,TRBJ1-5,TRBV18
TGTGCCAGCAGTTTACGCTCCGATGGCTACACCTTC,CASSLRSDGYTF,.,.,TRBJ1-2,TRBV28
TGTGCCAGCAGCAGCGGGGGAAACACCGGGGAGCTGTTTTTT,CASSSGGNTGELFF,TRBD2,.,TRBJ2-2,TRBV28
TGTGCCTTATCCCGGGACAGGGGGCGAGGAGCTGGAAACACCATATATTTT,CALSRDRGRGAGNTIYF,TRBD1,.,TRBJ1-3,TRBV30
TGTGCCAGTAGTAATGTTGGGGAGACCCAGTACTTC,CASSNVGETQYF,.,few,TRBJ2-5,TRBV19
TGCGCCAGCAGTCCCACGGGGGGAAGACCAGATACGCAGTATTTT,CASSPTGGRPDTQYF,TRBD2,.,TRBJ2-3,TRBV4-1
TGTGCCAGCAGCCAAGCAGGGGGCGATGGCTACACCTTC,CASSQAGGDGYTF,TRBD1,few,TRBJ1-2,TRBV14
TGTGCCAGCAGTTACCAGGACTCCTACGAGCAGTACTTC,CASSYQDSYEQYF,.,.,TRBJ2-7,TRBV6-5
TGTGCCAGCAGCACCCAGACAGGGTTGACCGGGGAGCTGTTTTTT,CASSTQTGLTGELFF,TRBD1,.,TRBJ2-2,TRBV7-2
TGTGCCAGCAGTGAAGTTGTAAGGGCGGGTCTTGAGCAGTTCTTC,CASSEVVRAGLEQFF,.,.,TRBJ2-1,TRBV6-1
TGTGCCAGCAGCGCCGGAGAATTGAACACCATATATTTT,CASSAGELNTIYF,.,.,TRBJ1-3,TRBV9
TGTGCTAGTGGTTCTGAGGGTGCGCAGGAAGCTTTCTTT,CASGSEGAQEAFF,.,.,TRBJ1-1,TRBV12-5
TGTGCCAGCAGCTTACAGGGCTATGGCTACACCTTC,CASSLQGYGYTF,.,once,TRBJ1-2,TRBV7-8
TGTGCCAGCGGAAGGACGGTGAACACTGAAGCTTTCTTT,CASGRTVNTEAFF,.,.,TRBJ1-1,TRBV2
TGTGCCTGGTCTGGACTAGCGGGAGGATCAGATACGCAGTATTTT,CAWSGLAGGSDTQYF,TRBD2,few,TRBJ2-3,TRBV30
TGCGCCAGCAGCTTGAGCGGGAGTTCCTACAATGAGCAGTTCTTC,CASSLSGSSYNEQFF,TRBD2,once,TRBJ2-1,TRBV5-1
TGCGCCAGCAGCCAAGATCTGGGGATAAACTACGAGCAGTACTTC,CASSQDLGINYEQYF,.,.,TRBJ2-7,TRBV4-1
TGTGCCAGCAGTGAATACAACTATCAGCCCCAGCATTTT,CASSEYNYQPQHF,.,.,TRBJ1-5,TRBV2
TGTGCCTGGGGGAGCCTCTCTGGAAACACCATATATTTT,CAWGSLSGNTIYF,.,.,TRBJ1-3,TRBV30
TGTGCCAGCAGCGGACAGGGGGCGGGTGGCTACACCTTC,CASSGQGAGGYTF,TRBD1,.,TRBJ1-2,TRBV7-9